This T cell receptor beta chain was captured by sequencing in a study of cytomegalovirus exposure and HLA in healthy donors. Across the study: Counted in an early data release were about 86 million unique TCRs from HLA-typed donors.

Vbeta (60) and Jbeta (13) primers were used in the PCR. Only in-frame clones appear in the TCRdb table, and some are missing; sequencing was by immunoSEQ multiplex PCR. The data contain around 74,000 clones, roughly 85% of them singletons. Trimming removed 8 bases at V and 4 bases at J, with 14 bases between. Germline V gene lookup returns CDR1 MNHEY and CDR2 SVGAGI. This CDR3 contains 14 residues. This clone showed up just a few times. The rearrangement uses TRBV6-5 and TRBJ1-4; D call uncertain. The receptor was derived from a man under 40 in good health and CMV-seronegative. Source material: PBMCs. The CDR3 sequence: CASSLTQINEKLFF. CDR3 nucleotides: TGTGCCAGCTCCCTTACACAGATTAATGAAAAACTGTTTTTT.